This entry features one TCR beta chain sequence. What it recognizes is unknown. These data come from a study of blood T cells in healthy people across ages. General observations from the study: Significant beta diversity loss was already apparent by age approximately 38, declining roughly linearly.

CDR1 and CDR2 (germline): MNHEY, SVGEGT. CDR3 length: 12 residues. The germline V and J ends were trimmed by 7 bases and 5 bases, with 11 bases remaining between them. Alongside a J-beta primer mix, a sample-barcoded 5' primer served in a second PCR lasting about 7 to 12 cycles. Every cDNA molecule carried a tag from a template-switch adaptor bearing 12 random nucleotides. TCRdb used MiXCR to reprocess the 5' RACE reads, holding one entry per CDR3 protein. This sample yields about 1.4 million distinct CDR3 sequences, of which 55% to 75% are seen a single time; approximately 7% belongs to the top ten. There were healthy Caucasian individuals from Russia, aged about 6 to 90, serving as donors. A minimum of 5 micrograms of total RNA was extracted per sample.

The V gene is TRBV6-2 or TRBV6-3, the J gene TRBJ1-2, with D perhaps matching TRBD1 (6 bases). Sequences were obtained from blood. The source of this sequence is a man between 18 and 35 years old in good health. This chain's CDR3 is CASTNREYGYTF. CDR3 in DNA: TGTGCCAGCACCAACAGGGAGTATGGCTACACCTTC.